The clone carrying this TCR beta chain appeared a few times. The entry originates in a study of blood T cells in healthy people across ages. Through a sample-barcoded 5' primer and a J-beta primer mix, a second PCR was run for 7 to 11 cycles. TCRdb independently ran MiXCR on the 5' RACE reads; one entry per CDR3 protein. This table has around 520,000 distinct CDR3 sequences, about 27% appearing once. Germline V gene lookup returns CDR1 MGHRA and CDR2 YSYEKL. Trimming stripped 0 bases from V and 3 bases from J, with 9 bases between. This CDR3 is 15 amino acids long. A further study also used this sample, focusing on T cells of mothers and their children.

The clonotype was recovered from a boy between 2 and 10 years old in good health. The chain joins TRBV4-1 to TRBJ2-1; perhaps TRBD2 as D (6 bases). The sequenced material came from blood. The CDR3 protein is CASSQDSSGYNEQFF. In DNA form, the CDR3 reads TGCGCCAGCAGCCAAGATAGTAGCGGCTACAATGAGCAGTTCTTC.